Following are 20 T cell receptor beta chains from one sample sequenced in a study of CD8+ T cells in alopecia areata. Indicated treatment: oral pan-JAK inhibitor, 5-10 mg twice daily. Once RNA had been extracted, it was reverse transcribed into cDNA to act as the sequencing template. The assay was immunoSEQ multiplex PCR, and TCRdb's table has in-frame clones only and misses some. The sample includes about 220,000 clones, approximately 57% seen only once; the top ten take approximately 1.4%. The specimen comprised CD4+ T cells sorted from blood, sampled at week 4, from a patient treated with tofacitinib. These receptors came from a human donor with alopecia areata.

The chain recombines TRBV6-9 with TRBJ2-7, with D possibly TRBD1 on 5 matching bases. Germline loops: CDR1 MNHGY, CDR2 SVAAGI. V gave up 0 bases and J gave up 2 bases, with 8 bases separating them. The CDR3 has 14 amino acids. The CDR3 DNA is TGTGCCAGCAGTTATTCAGGGGCAGCCTACGAGCAGTACTTC. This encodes CASSYSGAAYEQYF.

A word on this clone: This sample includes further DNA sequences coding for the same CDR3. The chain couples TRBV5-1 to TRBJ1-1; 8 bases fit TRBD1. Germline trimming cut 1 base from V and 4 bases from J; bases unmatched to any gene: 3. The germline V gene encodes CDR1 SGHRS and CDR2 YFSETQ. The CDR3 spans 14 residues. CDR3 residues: CASSLQGASTEAFF. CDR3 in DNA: TGCGCCAGCAGCTTGCAGGGGGCGAGCACTGAAGCTTTCTTT. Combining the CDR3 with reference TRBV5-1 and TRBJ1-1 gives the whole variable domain KAGVTQTPRYLIKTRGQQVTLSCSPISGHRSVSWYQQTPGQGLQFLFEYFSETQRNKGNFPGRFSGRQFSNSRSEMNVSTLELGDSALYLCASSLQGASTEAFFGQGTRLTVV.

The CDR3 DNA reads as TGCGCCAGCAGCCAAGCGGGGGCAGGTCAGCCCCAGCATTTT. It yields the protein CASSQAGAGQPQHF. The V and J genes are TRBV4-3 and TRBJ1-5, with D possibly TRBD1 on 6 matching bases. The CDR3 covers 14 residues. Germline lookup yields CDR1 LGHNA and CDR2 YSLEER. The germline V and J ends were trimmed by 1 base and 6 bases, with 10 bases remaining between them.

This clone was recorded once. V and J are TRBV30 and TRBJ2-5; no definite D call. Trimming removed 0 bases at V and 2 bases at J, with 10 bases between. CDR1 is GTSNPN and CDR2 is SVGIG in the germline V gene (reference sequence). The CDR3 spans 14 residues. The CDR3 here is CAWSVFKVQETQYF. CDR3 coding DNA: TGTGCCTGGAGTGTATTTAAGGTACAAGAGACCCAGTACTTC.

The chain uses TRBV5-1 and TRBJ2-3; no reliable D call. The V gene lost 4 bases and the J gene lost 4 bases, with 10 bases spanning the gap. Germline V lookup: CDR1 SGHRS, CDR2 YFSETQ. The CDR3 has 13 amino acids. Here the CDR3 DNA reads TGCGCCAGCAGCCCCGGTGTAGCAGATACGCAGTATTTT. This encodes CASSPGVADTQYF.

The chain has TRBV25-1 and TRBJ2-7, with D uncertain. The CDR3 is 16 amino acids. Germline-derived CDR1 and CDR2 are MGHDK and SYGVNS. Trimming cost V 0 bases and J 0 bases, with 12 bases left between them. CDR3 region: CASSEYGGQSSYEQYF. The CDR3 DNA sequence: TGTGCCAGCAGTGAATACGGCGGTCAAAGCTCCTACGAGCAGTACTTC.

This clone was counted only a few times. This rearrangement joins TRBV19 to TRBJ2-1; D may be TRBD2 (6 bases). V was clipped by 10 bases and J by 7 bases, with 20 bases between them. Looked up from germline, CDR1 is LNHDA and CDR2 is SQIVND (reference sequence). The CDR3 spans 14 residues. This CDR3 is CATHPGLEKNEQFF. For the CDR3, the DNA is TGTGCCACCCACCCGGGACTGGAAAAGAATGAGCAGTTCTTC.

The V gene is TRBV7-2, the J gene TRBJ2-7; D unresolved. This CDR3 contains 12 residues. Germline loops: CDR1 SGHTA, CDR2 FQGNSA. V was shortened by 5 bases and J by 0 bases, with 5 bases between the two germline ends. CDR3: CASSKNSYEQYF. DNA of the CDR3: TGTGCCAGCAGCAAAAACTCCTACGAGCAGTACTTC.

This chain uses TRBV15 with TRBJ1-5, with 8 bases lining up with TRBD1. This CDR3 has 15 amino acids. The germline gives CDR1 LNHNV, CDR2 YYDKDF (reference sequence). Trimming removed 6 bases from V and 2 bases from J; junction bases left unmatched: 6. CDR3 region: CATSTGGRGNQPQHF. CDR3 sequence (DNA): TGTGCCACCAGTACAGGGGGTAGGGGCAATCAGCCCCAGCATTTT.

CDR3 in amino acids: CASSSPRGDRGIGGYTF. DNA for the CDR3: TGTGCCAGCAGCTCCCCCAGAGGGGACAGGGGGATTGGTGGCTACACCTTC. The gene calls are TRBV5-6 and TRBJ1-2, with 11 bases fitting TRBD1. The CDR3 runs to 17 residues. Per the germline V gene, CDR1 is SGHDT and CDR2 is YYEEEE. Losses at the gene ends were 3 bases for V and 7 bases for J; bases not matched to a gene: 14. The full variable domain, in which reference TRBV5-6 and TRBJ1-2 provide the parts outside the CDR3, is DAGVTQSPTHLIKTRGQQVTLRCSPKSGHDTVSWYQQALGQGPQFIFQYYEEEERQRGNFPDRFSGHQFPNYSSELNVNALLLGDSALYLCASSSPRGDRGIGGYTFGSGTRLTVV.

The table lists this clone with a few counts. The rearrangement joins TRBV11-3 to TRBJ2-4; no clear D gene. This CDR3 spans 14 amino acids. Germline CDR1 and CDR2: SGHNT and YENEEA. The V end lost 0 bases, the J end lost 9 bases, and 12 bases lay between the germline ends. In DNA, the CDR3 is TGTGCCAGCAGCTTAGACTCAAACTGGGGCATTCAGTACTTC. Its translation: CASSLDSNWGIQYF.

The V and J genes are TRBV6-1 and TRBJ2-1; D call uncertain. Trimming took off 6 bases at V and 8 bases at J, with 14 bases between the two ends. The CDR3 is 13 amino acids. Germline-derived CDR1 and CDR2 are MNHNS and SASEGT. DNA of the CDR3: TGTGCCAGCAGCCCCAGTAGGGCCGATGAGCAGTTCTTC. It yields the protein CASSPSRADEQFF.

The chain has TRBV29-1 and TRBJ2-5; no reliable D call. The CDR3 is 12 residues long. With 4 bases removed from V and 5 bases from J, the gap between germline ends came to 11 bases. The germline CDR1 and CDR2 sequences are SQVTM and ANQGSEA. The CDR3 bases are TGCAGCGTTGCCCACCCTGGGGAGACCCAGTACTTC. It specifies CSVAHPGETQYF.

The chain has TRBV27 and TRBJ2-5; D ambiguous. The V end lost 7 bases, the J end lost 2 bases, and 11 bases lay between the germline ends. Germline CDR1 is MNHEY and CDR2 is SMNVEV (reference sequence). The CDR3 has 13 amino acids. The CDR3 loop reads CASKTADQETQYF. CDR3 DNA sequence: TGTGCCAGCAAGACGGCGGATCAAGAGACCCAGTACTTC.

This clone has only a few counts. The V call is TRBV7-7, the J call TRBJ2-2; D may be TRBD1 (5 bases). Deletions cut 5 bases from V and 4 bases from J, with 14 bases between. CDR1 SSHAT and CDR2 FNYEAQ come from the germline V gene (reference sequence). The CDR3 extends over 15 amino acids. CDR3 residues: CASSLGHPFTGELFF. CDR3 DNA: TGTGCCAGCAGCCTAGGACACCCCTTCACCGGGGAGCTGTTTTTT. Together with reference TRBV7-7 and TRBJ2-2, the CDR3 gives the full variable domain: GAGVSQSPRYKVTKRGQDVTLRCDPISSHATLYWYQQALGQGPEFLTYFNYEAQPDKSGLPSDRFSAERPEGSISTLTIQRTEQRDSAMYRCASSLGHPFTGELFFGEGSRLTVL.

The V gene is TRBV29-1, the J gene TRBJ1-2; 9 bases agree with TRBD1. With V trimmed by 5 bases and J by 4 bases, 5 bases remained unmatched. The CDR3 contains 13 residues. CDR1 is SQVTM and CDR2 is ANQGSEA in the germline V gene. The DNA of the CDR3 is TGCAGCGTTTCACAGGGGGCGGTCTATGGCTACACCTTC. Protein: CSVSQGAVYGYTF.

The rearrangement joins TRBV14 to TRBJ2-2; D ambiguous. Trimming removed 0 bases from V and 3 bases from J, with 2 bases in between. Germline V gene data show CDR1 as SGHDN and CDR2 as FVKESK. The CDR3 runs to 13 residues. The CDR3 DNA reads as TGTGCCAGCAGCCAAGAATACACCGGGGAGCTGTTTTTT. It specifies CASSQEYTGELFF.

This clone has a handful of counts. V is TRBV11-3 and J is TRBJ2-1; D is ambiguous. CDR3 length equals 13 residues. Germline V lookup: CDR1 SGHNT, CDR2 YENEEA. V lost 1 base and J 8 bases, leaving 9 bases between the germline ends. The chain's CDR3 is CASSLGPDHEQFF. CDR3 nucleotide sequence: TGTGCCAGCAGCTTAGGACCTGACCATGAGCAGTTCTTC.

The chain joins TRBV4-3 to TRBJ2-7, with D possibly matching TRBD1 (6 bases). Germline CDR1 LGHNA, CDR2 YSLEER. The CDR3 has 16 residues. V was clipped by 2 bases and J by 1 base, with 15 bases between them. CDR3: CASSQSPGTPSYEQYF. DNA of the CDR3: TGCGCCAGCAGCCAATCCCCCGGGACACCATCCTACGAGCAGTACTTC.

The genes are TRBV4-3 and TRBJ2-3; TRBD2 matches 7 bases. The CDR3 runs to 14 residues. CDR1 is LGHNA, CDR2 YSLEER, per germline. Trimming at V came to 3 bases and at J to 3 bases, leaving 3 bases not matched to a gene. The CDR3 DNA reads TGCGCCAGCAGCCAGGGGGGGTTGACAGATACGCAGTATTTT. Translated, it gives CASSQGGLTDTQYF.